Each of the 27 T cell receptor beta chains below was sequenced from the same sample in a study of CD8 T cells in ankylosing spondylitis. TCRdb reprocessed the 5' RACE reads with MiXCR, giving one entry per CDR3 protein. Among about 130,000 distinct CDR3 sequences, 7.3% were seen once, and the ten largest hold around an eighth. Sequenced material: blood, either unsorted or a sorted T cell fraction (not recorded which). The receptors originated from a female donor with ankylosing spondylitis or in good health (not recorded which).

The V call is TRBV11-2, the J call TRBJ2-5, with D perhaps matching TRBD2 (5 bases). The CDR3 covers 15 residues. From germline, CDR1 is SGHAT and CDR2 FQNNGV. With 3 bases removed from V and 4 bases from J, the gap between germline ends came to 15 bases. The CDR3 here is CASSFLGSLGETQYF. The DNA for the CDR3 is TGTGCCAGCAGCTTTTTGGGGAGTTTAGGAGAGACCCAGTACTTC.

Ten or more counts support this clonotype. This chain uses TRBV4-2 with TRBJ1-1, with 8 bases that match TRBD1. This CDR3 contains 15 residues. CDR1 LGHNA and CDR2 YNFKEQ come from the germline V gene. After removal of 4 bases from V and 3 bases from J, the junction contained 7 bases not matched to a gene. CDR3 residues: CASSPQPTGDTEAFF. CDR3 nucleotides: TGTGCCAGCAGCCCCCAACCGACAGGGGACACTGAAGCTTTCTTT.

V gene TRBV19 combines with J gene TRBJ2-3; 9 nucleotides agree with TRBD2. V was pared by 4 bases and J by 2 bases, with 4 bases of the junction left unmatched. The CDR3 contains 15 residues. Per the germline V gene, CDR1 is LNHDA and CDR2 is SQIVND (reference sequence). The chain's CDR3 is CASSTQRGVTDTQYF. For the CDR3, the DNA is TGTGCCAGTAGTACTCAGCGGGGGGTCACAGATACGCAGTATTTT.

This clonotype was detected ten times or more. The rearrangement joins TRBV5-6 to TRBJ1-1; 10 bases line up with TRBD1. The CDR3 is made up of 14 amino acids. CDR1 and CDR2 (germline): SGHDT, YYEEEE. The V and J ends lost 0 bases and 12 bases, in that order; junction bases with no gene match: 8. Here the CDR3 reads CASSLGQGAIKSFF. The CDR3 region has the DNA TGTGCCAGCAGCTTGGGACAGGGGGCGATAAAATCTTTCTTT.

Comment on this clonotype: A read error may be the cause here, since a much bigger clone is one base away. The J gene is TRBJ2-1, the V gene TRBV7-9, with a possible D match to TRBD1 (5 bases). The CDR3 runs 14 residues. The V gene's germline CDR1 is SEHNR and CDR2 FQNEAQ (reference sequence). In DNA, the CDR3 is TGTGCCAGCAGCCCGAAGACAGATAGGAATGGGCAGTTCTTC. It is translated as CASSPKTDRNGQFF.

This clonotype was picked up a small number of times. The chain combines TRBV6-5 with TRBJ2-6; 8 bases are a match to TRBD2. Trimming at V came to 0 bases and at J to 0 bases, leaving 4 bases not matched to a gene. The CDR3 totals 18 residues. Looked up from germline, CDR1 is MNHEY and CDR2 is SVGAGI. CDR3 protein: CASSYSSLAGSGANVLTF. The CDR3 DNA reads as TGTGCCAGCAGTTACTCCTCGCTAGCGGGCTCTGGGGCCAACGTCCTGACTTTC.

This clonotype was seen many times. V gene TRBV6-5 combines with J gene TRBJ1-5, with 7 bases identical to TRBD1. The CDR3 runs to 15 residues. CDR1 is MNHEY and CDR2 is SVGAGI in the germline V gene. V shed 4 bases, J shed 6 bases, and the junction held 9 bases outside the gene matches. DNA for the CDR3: TGTGCCAGCAGTTTCCGACAGGGTCTCGGTCAGCCCCAGCATTTT. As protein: CASSFRQGLGQPQHF.

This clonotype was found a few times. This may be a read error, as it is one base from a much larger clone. DNA of the CDR3: TGTGCCAGCAGCGTTAGCGGGGGCCCTAACAGTGAGCAGTTCTTC. It yields the protein CASSVSGGPNSEQFF. V and J are TRBV9 and TRBJ2-1; 9 bases are a match to TRBD2. The germline gives CDR1 SGDLS, CDR2 YYNGEE. The junction had 9 bases not matched to a gene; V was cut back by 2 bases and J by 9 bases. The CDR3 length is 15 residues.

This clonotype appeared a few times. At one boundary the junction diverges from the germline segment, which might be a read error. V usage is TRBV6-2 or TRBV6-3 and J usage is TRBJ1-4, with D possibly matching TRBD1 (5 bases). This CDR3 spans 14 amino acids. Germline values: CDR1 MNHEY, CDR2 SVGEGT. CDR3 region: CASSYSPGTTDGVF. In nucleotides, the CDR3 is TGTGCCAGCAGTTACTCGCCAGGGACCACGGACGGGGTTTTT.

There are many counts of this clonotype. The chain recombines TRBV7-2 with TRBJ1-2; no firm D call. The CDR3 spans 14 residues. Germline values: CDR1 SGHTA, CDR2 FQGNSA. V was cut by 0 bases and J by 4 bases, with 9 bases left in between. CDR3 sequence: CASSLAEGIYGYTF. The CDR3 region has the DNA TGTGCCAGCAGCTTAGCAGAGGGAATCTATGGCTACACCTTC.

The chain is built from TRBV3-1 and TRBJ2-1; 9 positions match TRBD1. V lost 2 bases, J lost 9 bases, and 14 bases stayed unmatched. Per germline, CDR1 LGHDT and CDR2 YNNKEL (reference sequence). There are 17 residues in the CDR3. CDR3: CASSQTLGTGIKGEQFF. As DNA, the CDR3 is TGTGCCAGCAGCCAAACACTCGGGACAGGGATTAAGGGTGAGCAGTTCTTC.

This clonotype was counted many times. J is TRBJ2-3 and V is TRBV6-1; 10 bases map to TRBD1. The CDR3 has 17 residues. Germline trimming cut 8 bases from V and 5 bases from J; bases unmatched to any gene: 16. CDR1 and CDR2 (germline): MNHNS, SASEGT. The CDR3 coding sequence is TGTGCCAGCCTCGAAGGTCCGAGACAGGGGGCCCGAGATACGCAGTATTTT. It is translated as CASLEGPRQGARDTQYF.

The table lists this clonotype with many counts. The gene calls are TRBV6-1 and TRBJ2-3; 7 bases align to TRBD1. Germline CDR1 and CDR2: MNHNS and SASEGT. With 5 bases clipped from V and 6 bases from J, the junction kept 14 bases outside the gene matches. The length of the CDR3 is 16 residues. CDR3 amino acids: CASSSQGDQRSDTQYF. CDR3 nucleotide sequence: TGTGCCAGCAGTAGTCAGGGGGATCAGCGGTCGGATACGCAGTATTTT.

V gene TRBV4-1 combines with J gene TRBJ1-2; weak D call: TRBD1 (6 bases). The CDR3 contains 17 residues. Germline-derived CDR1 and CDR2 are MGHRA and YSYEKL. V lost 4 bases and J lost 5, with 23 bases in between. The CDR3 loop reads CASSLIGRGRKGYGYTF. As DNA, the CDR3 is TGCGCCAGCAGCCTGATAGGGCGGGGGCGTAAGGGGTATGGCTACACCTTC.

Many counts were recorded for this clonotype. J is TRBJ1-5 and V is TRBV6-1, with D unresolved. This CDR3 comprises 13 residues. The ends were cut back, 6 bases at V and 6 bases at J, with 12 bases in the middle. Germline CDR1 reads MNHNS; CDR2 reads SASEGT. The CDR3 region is CASSSGYGQPQHF. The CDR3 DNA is TGTGCCAGCAGCTCGGGGTATGGTCAGCCCCAGCATTTT.

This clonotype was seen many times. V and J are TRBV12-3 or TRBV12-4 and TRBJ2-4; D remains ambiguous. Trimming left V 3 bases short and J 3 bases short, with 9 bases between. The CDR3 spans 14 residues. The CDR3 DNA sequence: TGTGCCAGCAGTTTTGACCCGAGCAAAAACATTCAGTACTTC. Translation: CASSFDPSKNIQYF.

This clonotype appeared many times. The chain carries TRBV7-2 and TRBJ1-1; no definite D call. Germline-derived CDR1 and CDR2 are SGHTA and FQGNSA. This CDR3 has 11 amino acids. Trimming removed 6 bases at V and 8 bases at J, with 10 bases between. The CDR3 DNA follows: TGTGCCAGCAGGCCGGCACAGGAAGCTTTCTTT. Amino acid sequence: CASRPAQEAFF.

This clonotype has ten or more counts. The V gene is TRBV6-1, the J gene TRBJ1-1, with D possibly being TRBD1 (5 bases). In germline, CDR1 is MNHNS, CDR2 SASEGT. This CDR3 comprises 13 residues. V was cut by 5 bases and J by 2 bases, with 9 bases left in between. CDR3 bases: TGTGCCAGCAGTCGACAGACAAACACTGAAGCTTTCTTT. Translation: CASSRQTNTEAFF.

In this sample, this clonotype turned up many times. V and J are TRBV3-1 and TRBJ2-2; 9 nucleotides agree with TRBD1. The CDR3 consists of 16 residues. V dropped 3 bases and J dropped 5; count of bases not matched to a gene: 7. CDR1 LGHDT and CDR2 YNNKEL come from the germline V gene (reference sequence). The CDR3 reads CASSQHPGQGTGELFF. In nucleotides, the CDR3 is TGTGCCAGCAGCCAGCACCCGGGACAGGGAACCGGGGAGCTGTTTTTT.

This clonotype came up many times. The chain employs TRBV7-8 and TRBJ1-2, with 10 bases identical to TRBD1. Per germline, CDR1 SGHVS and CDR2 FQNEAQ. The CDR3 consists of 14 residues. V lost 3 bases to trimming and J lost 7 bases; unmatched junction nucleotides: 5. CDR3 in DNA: TGTGCCAGCAGCTTCGGACAGGGGGTTAGTGGCTACACCTTC. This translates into CASSFGQGVSGYTF.

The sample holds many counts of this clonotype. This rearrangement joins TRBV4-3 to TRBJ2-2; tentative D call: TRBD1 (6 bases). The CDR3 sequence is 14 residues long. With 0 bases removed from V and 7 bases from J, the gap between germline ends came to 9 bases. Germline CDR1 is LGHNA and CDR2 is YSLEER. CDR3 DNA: TGCGCCAGCAGCCAAGATTCAGGGGTCGGGGAGCTGTTTTTT. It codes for CASSQDSGVGELFF.

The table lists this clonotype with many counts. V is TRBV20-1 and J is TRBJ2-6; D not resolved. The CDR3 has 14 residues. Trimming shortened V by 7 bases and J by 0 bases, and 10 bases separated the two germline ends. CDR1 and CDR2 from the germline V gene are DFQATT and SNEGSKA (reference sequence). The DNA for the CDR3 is TGCAGTGTCCGCCCAGTCTCTGGGGCCAACGTCCTGACTTTC. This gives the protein CSVRPVSGANVLTF.

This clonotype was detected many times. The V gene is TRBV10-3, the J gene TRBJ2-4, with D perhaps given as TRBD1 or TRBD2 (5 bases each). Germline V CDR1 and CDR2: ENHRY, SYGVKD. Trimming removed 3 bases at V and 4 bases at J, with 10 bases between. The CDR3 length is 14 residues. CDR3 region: CAISDPGTKNIQYF. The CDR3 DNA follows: TGTGCCATCAGTGACCCCGGGACGAAAAACATTCAGTACTTC.

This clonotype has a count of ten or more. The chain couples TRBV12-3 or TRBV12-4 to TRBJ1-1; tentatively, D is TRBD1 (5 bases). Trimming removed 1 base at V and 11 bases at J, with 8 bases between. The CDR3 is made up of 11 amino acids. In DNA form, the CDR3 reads TGTGCCAGCAGTTTAGGACGGGGGGCTTTCTTT. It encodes CASSLGRGAFF.

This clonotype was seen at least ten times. Here the CDR3 DNA reads TGTGCCAGCAGTATACTAGCGGGGAGAACTGGGGCCAACGTCCTGACTTTC. This codes for CASSILAGRTGANVLTF. V gene TRBV28 combines with J gene TRBJ2-6, with 10 nucleotides matching TRBD2. There are 17 residues in the CDR3. The V gene's germline CDR1 is MDHEN and CDR2 SYDVKM. The V segment lost 5 bases and the J segment 2 bases; nucleotides outside the gene matches: 6.

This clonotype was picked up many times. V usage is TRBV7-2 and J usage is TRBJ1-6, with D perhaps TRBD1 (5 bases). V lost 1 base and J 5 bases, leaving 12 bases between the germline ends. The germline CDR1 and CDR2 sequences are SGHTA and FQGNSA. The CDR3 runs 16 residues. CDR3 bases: TGTGCCAGCAGCTTAGGGGGCGGGGGGAATAATTCACCCCTCCACTTT. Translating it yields CASSLGGGGNNSPLHF.

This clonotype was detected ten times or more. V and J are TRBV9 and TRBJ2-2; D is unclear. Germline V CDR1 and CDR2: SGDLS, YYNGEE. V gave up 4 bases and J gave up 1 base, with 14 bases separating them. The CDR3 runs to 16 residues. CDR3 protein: CASSLHGQLNTGELFF. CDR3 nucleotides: TGTGCCAGCAGCCTCCATGGGCAGCTGAACACCGGGGAGCTGTTTTTT.